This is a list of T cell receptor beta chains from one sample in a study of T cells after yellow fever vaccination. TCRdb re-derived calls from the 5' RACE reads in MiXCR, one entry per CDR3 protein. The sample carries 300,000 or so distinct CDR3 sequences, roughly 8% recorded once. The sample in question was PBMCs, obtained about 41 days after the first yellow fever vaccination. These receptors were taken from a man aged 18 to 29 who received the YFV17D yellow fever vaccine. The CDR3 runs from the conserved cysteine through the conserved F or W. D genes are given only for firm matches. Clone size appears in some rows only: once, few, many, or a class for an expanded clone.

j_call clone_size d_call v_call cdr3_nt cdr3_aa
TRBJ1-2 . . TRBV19 TGTGCCAGTAGCCCTGGCTGGAGCTACACCTTC CASSPGWSYTF
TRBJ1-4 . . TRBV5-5 TGTGCCACCCATCCATCCGCAACTAATGAAAAACTGTTTTTT CATHPSATNEKLFF
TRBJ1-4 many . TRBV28 TGTGCCAGCAGTTCTCCGGGGATGGGGGCGAATGAAAAACTGTTTTTT CASSSPGMGANEKLFF
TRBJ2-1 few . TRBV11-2 TGTGCCAGCAGTCTTGGGGGAAGACCCTACAATGAGCAGTTCTTC CASSLGGRPYNEQFF
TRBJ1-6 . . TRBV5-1 TGCGCCAGCAGCTTATTGGCAGAGAGTAATTCACCCCTCCACTTT CASSLLAESNSPLHF
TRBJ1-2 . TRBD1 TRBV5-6 TGTGCCAGCTCCGCGGGGGACAGCGTCTATGGCTACACCTTC CASSAGDSVYGYTF
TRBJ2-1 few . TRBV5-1 TGCGCCAGCAGCTACCGGGGGCCAGATCACAATGAGCAGTTCTTC CASSYRGPDHNEQFF
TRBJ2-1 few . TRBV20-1 TGCAGTGCTAGAGAAACCAGGGGGGCTCAGTTCTTC CSARETRGAQFF
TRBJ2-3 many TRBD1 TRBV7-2 TGTGCCGGCACCCGGGACAGGGACACAGATACGCAGTATTTT CAGTRDRDTDTQYF
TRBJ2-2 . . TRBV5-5 TGTGCCAGCAGCGGCGGGACCGCGGGCACCGGGGAGCTGTTTTTT CASSGGTAGTGELFF
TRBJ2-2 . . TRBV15 TGTGCCACCAGCAGAGTTTCTATAGTCGGGGAGCTGTTTTTT CATSRVSIVGELFF
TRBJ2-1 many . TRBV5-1 TGCGCCAGCAGCTGGACCAGACCCTACAATGAGCAGTTCTTC CASSWTRPYNEQFF
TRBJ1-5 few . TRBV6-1 TGTGCCAGCAGTGAAATGCCGTCTACGTGGCCCCAGCATTTT CASSEMPSTWPQHF
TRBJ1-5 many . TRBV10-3 TGTGCCATCAGTGAGGGCGGAAGCAATCAGCCCCAGCATTTT CAISEGGSNQPQHF
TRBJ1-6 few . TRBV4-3 TGCGCCAGCCGAGAGCGGGGGCAGGGTTCACCCCTCCACTTT CASRERGQGSPLHF
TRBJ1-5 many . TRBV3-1 TGTGCCAGCAGCCAAACAGGCGGATATAGCAATCAGCCCCAGCATTTT CASSQTGGYSNQPQHF
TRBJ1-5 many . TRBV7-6 TGTGCCAGCAGCCAAGGGGTGGGGGACACAGATAGCAATCAGCCCCAGCATTTT CASSQGVGDTDSNQPQHF
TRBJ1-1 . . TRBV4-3 TGCGCCAGCAGCCAAGATTGGGTGGGCGCAGAAGCTTTCTTT CASSQDWVGAEAFF
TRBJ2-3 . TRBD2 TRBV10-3 TGTGCCATCAGTCTAGCGGGGAGAGTCACAGATACGCAGTATTTT CAISLAGRVTDTQYF
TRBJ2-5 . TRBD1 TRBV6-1 TGTGCCAGCACCCCGGGACAGGGCCCAGTGGCCCAGTACTTC CASTPGQGPVAQYF
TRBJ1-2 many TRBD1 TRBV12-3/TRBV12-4 TGTGCCAGCCGGGACAGGGAGAATGGCTACACCTTC CASRDRENGYTF
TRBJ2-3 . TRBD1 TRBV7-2 TGTGCCAGCAGAAATATGGGGACAGGGGGCGGGGATACGCAGTATTTT CASRNMGTGGGDTQYF
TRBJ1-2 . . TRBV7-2 TGTGCCAGCAGCGGAAAACAGCAAAGCGGGGGCTACACCTTC CASSGKQQSGGYTF
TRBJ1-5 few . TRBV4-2 TGTGCCAGCAGGGAGACAGTATGGGGTCAGCCCCAGCATTTT CASRETVWGQPQHF
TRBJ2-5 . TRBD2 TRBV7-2 TGTGCCAGCAGCAGCACTTTAGCGGGGGGATCGGAGACCCAGTACTTC CASSSTLAGGSETQYF
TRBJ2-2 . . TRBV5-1 TGCGCCAGCAGCTTGGGATCGAGAATTGGTGGCACCGGGGAGCTGTTTTTT CASSLGSRIGGTGELFF
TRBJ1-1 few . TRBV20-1 TGCAGTGCTGGCAGTCCCCCGGACACTGAAGCTTTCTTT CSAGSPPDTEAFF
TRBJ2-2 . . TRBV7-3 TGTGCCAGCAGCAACACGGCCTGGGACACCGGGGAGCTGTTTTTT CASSNTAWDTGELFF
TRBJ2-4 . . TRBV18 TGTGCCAGCTCACCCTTGGACGCCAGGCTGTTAGCCAAAAACATTCAGTACTTC CASSPLDARLLAKNIQYF
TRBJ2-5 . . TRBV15 TGTGCCACCAGCAGAGCGGTAACGGCGGGGTCAGAGACCCAGTACTTC CATSRAVTAGSETQYF
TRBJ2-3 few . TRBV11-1 TGTGCCAGCAGCTTCCAGGGATTCCCAGATACGCAGTATTTT CASSFQGFPDTQYF
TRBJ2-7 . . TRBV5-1 TGCGCCAGCAGCTTGGGGCTAAGCGGCTCCTACGAGCAGTACTTC CASSLGLSGSYEQYF
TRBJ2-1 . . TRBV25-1 TGTGCCAGCAGTGATTGGGGAGGGGGCGATGAGCAGTTCTTC CASSDWGGGDEQFF
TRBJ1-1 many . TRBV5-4 TGTGCCAGCAGCCTTTATCGACGGACGGGGTCTGAAGCTTTCTTT CASSLYRRTGSEAFF
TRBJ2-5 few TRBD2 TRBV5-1 TGCGCCAGCAGCTTCGTGGGACTAGCGGGGGCCGAGACCCAGTACTTC CASSFVGLAGAETQYF
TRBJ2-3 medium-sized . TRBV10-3 TGTGCCATCAGTGACCCCGGGACCCGAACAGATACGCAGTATTTT CAISDPGTRTDTQYF
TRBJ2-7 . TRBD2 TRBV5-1 TGCGCCAGCAGCTTGAAACTAGCGGGGGAAGGGGAGCAGTACTTC CASSLKLAGEGEQYF
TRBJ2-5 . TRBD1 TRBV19 TGTGCCAGTAGGCAAATAACAGGGGGTTCGGGGACCCAGTACTTC CASRQITGGSGTQYF
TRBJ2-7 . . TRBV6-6 TGTGCCAGCATTGCTAGCCTCCACGAGCAGTACTTC CASIASLHEQYF
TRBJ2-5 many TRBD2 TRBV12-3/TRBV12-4 TGTGCCAGCAGTCCCCGGGACGGGGGGGCCCAGTACTTC CASSPRDGGAQYF
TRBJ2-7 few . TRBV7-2 TGTGCCAGCAGCCCAACAAGACTACACGAGCAGTACTTC CASSPTRLHEQYF
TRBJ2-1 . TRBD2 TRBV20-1 TGCAGTGCTAGAGTGGGACTAGCGAACAATGAGCAGTTCTTC CSARVGLANNEQFF
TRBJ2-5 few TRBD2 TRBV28 TGTGCCAGCAGTCCCACCGGCAGGACCGGGGGGAACCAAGAGACCCAGTACTTC CASSPTGRTGGNQETQYF
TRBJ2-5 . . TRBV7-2 TGTGCCAGCAGCTTAGCCACACAAGAGACCCAGTACTTC CASSLATQETQYF
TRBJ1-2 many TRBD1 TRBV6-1 TGTGCCAGCAGAGGACAGGTCGAATCCTATGGCTACACCTTC CASRGQVESYGYTF
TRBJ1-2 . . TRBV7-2 TGTGCCAGCAGCTCCGCCGGGGGCCGCGGCTACACCTTC CASSSAGGRGYTF
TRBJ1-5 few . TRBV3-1 TGTGCCAGCAGCCACGCAGGGGTTCAGCCCCAGCATTTT CASSHAGVQPQHF
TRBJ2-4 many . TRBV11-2 TGTGCCAGCAGTGAAGTGGGCGGGGAACTCATAACTTCAGCCAAAAACATTCAGTACTTC CASSEVGGELITSAKNIQYF
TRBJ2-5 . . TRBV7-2 TGTGCCAGCAGCTTCGACAGGACTCAAGAGACCCAGTACTTC CASSFDRTQETQYF
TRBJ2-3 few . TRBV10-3 TGTGCCATCAGTGATAAAGAAGATACGCAGTATTTT CAISDKEDTQYF
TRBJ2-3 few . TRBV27 TGTGCCAGCGGTGAATATCGGGACTTCACAGATACGCAGTATTTT CASGEYRDFTDTQYF
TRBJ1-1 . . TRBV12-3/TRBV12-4 TGTGCCAGCAGCCCCGGGGGGGGGCAGAGAACTGAAGCTTTCTTT CASSPGGGQRTEAFF
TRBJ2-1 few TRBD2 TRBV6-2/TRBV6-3 TGTGCCAGCAGCAGACTAGCGAATGAGCAGTTCTTC CASSRLANEQFF
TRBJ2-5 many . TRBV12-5 TGTGCTAGTGGAAATCAGGGATATGAGACCCAGTACTTC CASGNQGYETQYF
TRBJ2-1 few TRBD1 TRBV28 TGTGCCAGCAGGGGATCAGGGGGCTCCTACAATGAGCAGTTCTTC CASRGSGGSYNEQFF
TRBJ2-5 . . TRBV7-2 TGTGCCAGCAGCCGGGAGTTTCTAGAGACCCAGTACTTC CASSREFLETQYF
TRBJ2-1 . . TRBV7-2 TGTGCCAGCAGCTCAGACCCGTTCTTC CASSSDPFF
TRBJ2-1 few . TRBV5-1 TGCGCCAGCAGCTTTGTACCCGAATACAATGAGCAGTTCTTC CASSFVPEYNEQFF
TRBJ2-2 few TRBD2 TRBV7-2 TGTGCCAGCAGCCCCCGGATACTCGGACTAGCGGGGGCCCTAAACACCGGGGAGCTGTTTTTT CASSPRILGLAGALNTGELFF
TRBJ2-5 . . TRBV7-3 TGTGCCAGAGATATTAGCCAAGAGACCCAGTACTTC CARDISQETQYF